These T cell receptor beta chains were read from a single sample in a study of beta chain features in type 1 diabetes. The data were produced by immunoSEQ multiplex PCR, yet TCRdb's version contains in-frame clones alone and is incomplete. The sample shows 600,000 to 700,000 clones, about an eighth of them seen only once. Sequences were obtained from naive CD4+ T cells from blood. These receptors all come from a man younger than 45 with type 1 diabetes. Each CDR3 is given with its conserved first and last residue.

CDR3 length: 12
J gene: TRBJ2-7
V gene: TRBV10-3
CDR3 protein: CAISGSGGEQYF

CDR3 length: 12
J gene: TRBJ2-4
V gene: TRBV6-1
CDR3 protein: CASSEVGNIQYF

CDR3 length: 15
J gene: TRBJ2-3
V gene: TRBV29-1
CDR3 protein: CSVARGGLVTDTQYF

CDR3 length: 12
J gene: TRBJ2-7
V gene: TRBV11-2
CDR3 protein: CASSPRRYEQYF

CDR3 length: 15
J gene: TRBJ2-5
V gene: TRBV5-1
CDR3 protein: CASSFEQGGQETQYF

CDR3 length: 14
J gene: TRBJ1-1
V gene: TRBV9
CDR3 protein: CASSAHGGGTEAFF

CDR3 length: 12
J gene: TRBJ1-5
V gene: TRBV6-6
CDR3 protein: CASSYRDQPQHF

CDR3 length: 12
J gene: TRBJ2-7
V gene: TRBV10-3
CDR3 protein: CAISEQGYEQYF

CDR3 length: 14
J gene: TRBJ2-3
V gene: TRBV6-6
CDR3 protein: CASSQTGVPDTQYF

CDR3 length: 13
J gene: TRBJ1-1
V gene: TRBV29-1
CDR3 protein: CSGRLGTGLEAFF

CDR3 length: 17
J gene: TRBJ2-4
V gene: TRBV7-2
CDR3 protein: CASSLTGPQVLRNIQYF

CDR3 length: 14
J gene: TRBJ1-1
V gene: TRBV7-9
CDR3 protein: CALSGPGLNTEAFF

CDR3 length: 15
J gene: TRBJ1-5
V gene: TRBV23-1
CDR3 protein: CAPRWGALSNQPQHF

CDR3 length: 13
J gene: TRBJ2-2
V gene: TRBV6-5
CDR3 protein: CASRFAAIGELFF

CDR3 length: 14
J gene: TRBJ2-1
V gene: TRBV6-5
CDR3 protein: CASSGHGGLNEQFF